Listed below are T cell receptor beta chains from one sample, sequenced in a study of cytomegalovirus exposure and HLA in healthy donors. Data came from immunoSEQ multiplex PCR; TCRdb stores just in-frame clones and leaves some out. This sample has roughly 63,000 clones; over 60% occur once, and the top ten carry 25%. Material: PBMCs. These receptor sequences come from a man aged 50-60 years in good health and CMV-seropositive. Each CDR3 is given with its conserved first and last residue. The order of the fields is clone size, D gene, V gene, J gene, CDR3 protein, CDR3 DNA. D genes are given only for firm matches. Clone sizes are given selectively: once, few, many, or a class where the clone is expanded.

size: once; D: TRBD2; V: TRBV19; J: TRBJ2-3; CDR3: CASSIGLAGGIDTQYF; DNA: TGTGCCAGTAGTATAGGACTAGCGGGAGGGATAGATACGCAGTATTTT
size: once; D: TRBD1; V: TRBV13; J: TRBJ1-2; CDR3: CASSFARTGGWEGYTF; DNA: TGTGCCAGCAGCTTCGCCCGGACAGGGGGCTGGGAAGGCTACACCTTC
size: -; D: TRBD1; V: TRBV6-5; J: TRBJ1-1; CDR3: CASSRDRVNTEAFF; DNA: TGTGCCAGCAGTAGGGACAGGGTGAACACTGAAGCTTTCTTT
size: -; D: -; V: TRBV7-2; J: TRBJ1-1; CDR3: CASSRGANTEAFF; DNA: TGTGCCAGCAGCCGCGGGGCGAACACTGAAGCTTTCTTT
size: few; D: -; V: TRBV9; J: TRBJ2-1; CDR3: CASSVRGGEQFF; DNA: TGTGCCAGCAGCGTGAGAGGTGGTGAGCAGTTCTTC
size: -; D: TRBD1; V: TRBV19; J: TRBJ1-2; CDR3: CASTPTGRIKGYTF; DNA: TGTGCCAGTACCCCGACAGGGAGGATCAAAGGCTACACCTTC
size: -; D: TRBD1; V: TRBV9; J: TRBJ2-1; CDR3: CASRPGQAESYNEQFF; DNA: TGTGCCAGCAGACCTGGACAGGCGGAGTCCTACAATGAGCAGTTCTTC
size: -; D: TRBD2; V: TRBV27; J: TRBJ2-3; CDR3: CASSLSAGVTDTQYF; DNA: TGTGCCAGCAGTTTGTCAGCGGGAGTCACAGATACGCAGTATTTT
size: -; D: TRBD2; V: TRBV27; J: TRBJ2-7; CDR3: CASSPVTSGSYEQYF; DNA: TGTGCCAGCAGTCCCGTGACTAGCGGGAGCTACGAGCAGTACTTC
size: -; D: TRBD1; V: TRBV2; J: TRBJ1-2; CDR3: CASSATGGSGYTF; DNA: TGTGCCAGCAGTGCGACAGGGGGCAGTGGCTACACCTTC
size: -; D: TRBD1; V: TRBV9; J: TRBJ1-2; CDR3: CASSVGQGAGSVGYTF; DNA: TGTGCCAGCAGCGTCGGACAGGGGGCCGGGAGTGTCGGCTACACCTTC
size: -; D: -; V: TRBV28; J: TRBJ1-5; CDR3: CASSRTNRNQPQHF; DNA: TGTGCCAGCAGCCGGACAAACCGCAATCAGCCCCAGCATTTT
size: -; D: TRBD1; V: TRBV27; J: TRBJ1-2; CDR3: CASSSPDRGHYGYTF; DNA: TGTGCCAGCAGTTCACCGGACAGGGGTCACTATGGCTACACCTTC
size: few; D: TRBD2; V: TRBV5-1; J: TRBJ2-3; CDR3: CASSLGLAGTDTQYF; DNA: TGCGCCAGCAGCTTGGGGCTAGCGGGCACAGATACGCAGTATTTT
size: -; D: TRBD1; V: TRBV10-3; J: TRBJ2-7; CDR3: CAISESLGTGTYEQYF; DNA: TGTGCCATCAGTGAGTCTCTAGGGACAGGGACCTACGAGCAGTACTTC
size: -; D: TRBD1; V: TRBV7-2; J: TRBJ1-2; CDR3: CASRQVDRGYGYTF; DNA: TGTGCCAGCAGACAAGTGGACAGGGGCTATGGCTACACCTTC
size: -; D: TRBD2; V: TRBV29-1; J: TRBJ2-7; CDR3: CSVKTSGNTYEQYF; DNA: TGCAGCGTTAAGACTAGCGGGAACACCTACGAGCAGTACTTC
size: -; D: -; V: TRBV4-3; J: TRBJ1-4; CDR3: CASSQDSGRRGEKLFF; DNA: TGCGCCAGCAGCCAAGATTCGGGGAGGAGGGGTGAAAAACTGTTTTTT
size: -; D: TRBD1; V: TRBV5-8; J: TRBJ2-1; CDR3: CASGQAASYNEQFF; DNA: TGTGCCAGCGGACAGGCGGCTTCCTACAATGAGCAGTTCTTC
size: -; D: TRBD1; V: TRBV6-4; J: TRBJ2-5; CDR3: CASSDSSTGPREETQYF; DNA: TGTGCCAGCAGTGACTCTTCGACAGGGCCCAGGGAAGAGACCCAGTACTTC
size: once; D: TRBD2; V: TRBV6-4; J: TRBJ2-1; CDR3: CASSARRGGQMNEQFF; DNA: TGTGCCAGCAGTGCCAGACGGGGGGGCCAGATGAATGAGCAGTTCTTC
size: once; D: -; V: TRBV19; J: TRBJ1-1; CDR3: CASSMRQNTEAFF; DNA: TGTGCCAGTAGTATGAGACAGAACACTGAAGCTTTCTTT
size: -; D: TRBD1; V: TRBV5-1; J: TRBJ2-7; CDR3: CASKGTQGDIYEQYF; DNA: TGCGCCAGCAAAGGGACCCAGGGGGACATATACGAGCAGTACTTC
size: few; D: -; V: TRBV10-1; J: TRBJ1-6; CDR3: CASSREHNSPLHF; DNA: TGCGCCAGCAGCCGGGAGCATAATTCACCCCTCCACTTT
size: -; D: -; V: TRBV28; J: TRBJ2-2; CDR3: CASSINTGVPTGELFF; DNA: TGTGCCAGCAGTATAAATACAGGCGTACCCACCGGGGAGCTGTTTTTT
size: few; D: TRBD1; V: TRBV29-1; J: TRBJ2-3; CDR3: CSVEGGQGGTDTQYF; DNA: TGCAGCGTTGAAGGGGGACAGGGGGGCACAGATACGCAGTATTTT
size: -; D: -; V: TRBV27; J: TRBJ1-5; CDR3: CASSPQGLSNQPQHF; DNA: TGTGCCAGCAGTCCCCAGGGGTTGAGCAATCAGCCCCAGCATTTT
size: few; D: -; V: TRBV4-3; J: TRBJ1-1; CDR3: CASSQDWSTEAFF; DNA: TGCGCCAGCAGCCAAGACTGGAGCACTGAAGCTTTCTTT
size: -; D: -; V: TRBV5-1; J: TRBJ1-1; CDR3: CASSLARQANTEAFF; DNA: TGCGCCAGCAGCTTGGCCCGCCAGGCGAACACTGAAGCTTTCTTT
size: -; D: TRBD1; V: TRBV28; J: TRBJ1-2; CDR3: CASRRTGFNYGYTF; DNA: TGTGCCAGCAGGCGGACAGGGTTTAACTATGGCTACACCTTC